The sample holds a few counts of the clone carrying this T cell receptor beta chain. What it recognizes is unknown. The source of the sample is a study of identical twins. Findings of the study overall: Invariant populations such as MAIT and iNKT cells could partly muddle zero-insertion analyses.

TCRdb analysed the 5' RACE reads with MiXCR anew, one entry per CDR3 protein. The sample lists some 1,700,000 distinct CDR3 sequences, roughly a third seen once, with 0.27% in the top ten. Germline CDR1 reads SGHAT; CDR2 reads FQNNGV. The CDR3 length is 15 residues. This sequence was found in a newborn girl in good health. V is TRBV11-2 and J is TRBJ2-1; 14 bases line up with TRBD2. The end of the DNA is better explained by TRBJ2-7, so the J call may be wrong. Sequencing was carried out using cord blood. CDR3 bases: TGTGCCAGCAGGGGACTAGCGGGGGCCTACAATGAGCAGTACTTC. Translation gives CASRGLAGAYNEQYF.